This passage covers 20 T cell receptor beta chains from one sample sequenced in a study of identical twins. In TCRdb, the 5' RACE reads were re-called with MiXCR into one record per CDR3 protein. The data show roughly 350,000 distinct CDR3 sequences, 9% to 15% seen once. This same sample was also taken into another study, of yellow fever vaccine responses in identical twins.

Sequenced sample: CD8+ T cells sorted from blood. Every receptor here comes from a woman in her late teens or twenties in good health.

As DNA, the CDR3 is TGCGCCAGCAGCCCAGGGGGAGGGAACGAGCAGTACTTC. Protein product: CASSPGGGNEQYF. The chain recombines TRBV4-1 with TRBJ2-7, with D tentatively TRBD1 or TRBD2 (7 bases each). Germline CDR1 is MGHRA and CDR2 is YSYEKL. The CDR3 consists of 13 residues. The V end lost 4 bases, the J end lost 5 bases, and 12 bases lay between the germline ends.

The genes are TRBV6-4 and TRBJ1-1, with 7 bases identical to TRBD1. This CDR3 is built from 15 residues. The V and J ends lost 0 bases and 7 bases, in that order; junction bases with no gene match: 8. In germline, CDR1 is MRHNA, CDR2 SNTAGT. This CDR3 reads CASSDSFEGANEAFF. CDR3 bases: TGTGCCAGCAGTGACTCATTTGAGGGGGCGAATGAAGCTTTCTTT.

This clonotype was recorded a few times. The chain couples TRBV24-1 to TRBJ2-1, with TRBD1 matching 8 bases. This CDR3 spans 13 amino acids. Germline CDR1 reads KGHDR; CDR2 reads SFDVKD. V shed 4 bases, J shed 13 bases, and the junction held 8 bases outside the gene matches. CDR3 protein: CATSDPGQEDQFF. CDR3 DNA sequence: TGTGCCACCAGTGACCCGGGACAGGAAGATCAGTTCTTC.

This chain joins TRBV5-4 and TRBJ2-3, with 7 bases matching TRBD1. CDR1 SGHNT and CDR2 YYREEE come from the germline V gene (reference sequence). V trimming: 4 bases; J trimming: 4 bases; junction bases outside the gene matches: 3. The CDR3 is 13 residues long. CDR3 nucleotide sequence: TGTGCCAGCAGCACAGGGGCGGCAGATACGCAGTATTTT. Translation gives CASSTGAADTQYF.

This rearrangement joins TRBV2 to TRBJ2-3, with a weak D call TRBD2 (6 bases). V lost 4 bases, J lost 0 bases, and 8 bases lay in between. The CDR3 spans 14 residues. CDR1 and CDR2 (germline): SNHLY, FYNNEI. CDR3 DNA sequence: TGTGCCAGCAGTGCTAGCGTTAGCACAGATACGCAGTATTTT. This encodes CASSASVSTDTQYF.

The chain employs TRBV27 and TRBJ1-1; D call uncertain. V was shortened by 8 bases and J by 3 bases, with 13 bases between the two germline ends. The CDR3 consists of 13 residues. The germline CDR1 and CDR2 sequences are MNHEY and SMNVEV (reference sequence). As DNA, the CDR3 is TGTGCCAGCGGGAGAAACACCGACACTGAAGCTTTCTTT. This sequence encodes CASGRNTDTEAFF.

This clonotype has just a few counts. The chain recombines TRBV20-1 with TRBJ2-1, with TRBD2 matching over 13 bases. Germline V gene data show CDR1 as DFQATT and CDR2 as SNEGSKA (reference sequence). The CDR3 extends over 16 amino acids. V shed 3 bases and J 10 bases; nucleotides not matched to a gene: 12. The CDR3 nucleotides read TGCAGTGCTAGTGGTTTGGGGACTAGCGGGGTTTGGGAGCAGTTCTTC. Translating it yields CSASGLGTSGVWEQFF.

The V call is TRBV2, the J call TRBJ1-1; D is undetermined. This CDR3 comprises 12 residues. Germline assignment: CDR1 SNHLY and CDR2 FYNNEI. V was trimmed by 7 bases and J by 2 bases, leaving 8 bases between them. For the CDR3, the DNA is TGTGCCAGCATAAACAAAAACACTGAAGCTTTCTTT. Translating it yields CASINKNTEAFF.

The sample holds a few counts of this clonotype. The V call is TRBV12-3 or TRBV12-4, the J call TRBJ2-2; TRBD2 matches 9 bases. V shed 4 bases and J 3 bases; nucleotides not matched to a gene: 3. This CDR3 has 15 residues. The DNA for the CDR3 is TGTGCCAGCAGTTGGTTAGCGGGGGACACCGGGGAGCTGTTTTTT. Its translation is CASSWLAGDTGELFF.

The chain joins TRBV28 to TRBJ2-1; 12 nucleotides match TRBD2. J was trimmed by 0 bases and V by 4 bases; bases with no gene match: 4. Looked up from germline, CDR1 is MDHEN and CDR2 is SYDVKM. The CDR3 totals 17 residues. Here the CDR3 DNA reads TGTGCCAGCAGTTCCTCTAGCGGGGGGGACTCCTACAATGAGCAGTTCTTC. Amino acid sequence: CASSSSSGGDSYNEQFF.

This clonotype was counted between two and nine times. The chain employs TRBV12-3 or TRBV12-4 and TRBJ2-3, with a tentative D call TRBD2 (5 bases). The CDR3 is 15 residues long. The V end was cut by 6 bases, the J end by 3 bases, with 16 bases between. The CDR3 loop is CASSPEVGLTDTQYF. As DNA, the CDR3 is TGTGCCAGCAGCCCGGAGGTTGGCCTGACAGATACGCAGTATTTT.

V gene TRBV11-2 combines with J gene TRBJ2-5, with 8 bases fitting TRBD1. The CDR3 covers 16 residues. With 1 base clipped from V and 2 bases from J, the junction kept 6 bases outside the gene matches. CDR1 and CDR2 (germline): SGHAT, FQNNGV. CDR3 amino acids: CASSLGDRGGQETQYF. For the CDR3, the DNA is TGTGCCAGCAGCTTAGGAGACAGGGGTGGACAAGAGACCCAGTACTTC.

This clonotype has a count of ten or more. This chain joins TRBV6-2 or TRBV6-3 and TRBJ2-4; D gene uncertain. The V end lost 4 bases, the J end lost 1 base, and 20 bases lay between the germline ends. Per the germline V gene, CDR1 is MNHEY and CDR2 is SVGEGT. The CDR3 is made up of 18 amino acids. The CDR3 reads CASSLVGSSAGAKNIQYF. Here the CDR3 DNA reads TGTGCCAGCAGTTTGGTAGGCAGTTCGGCCGGGGCCAAAAACATTCAGTACTTC.

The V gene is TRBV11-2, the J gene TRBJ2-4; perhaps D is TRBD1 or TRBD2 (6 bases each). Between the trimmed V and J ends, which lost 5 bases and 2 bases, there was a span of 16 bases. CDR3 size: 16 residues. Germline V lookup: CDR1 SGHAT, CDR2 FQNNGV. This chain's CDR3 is CASSPGGGITKNIQYF. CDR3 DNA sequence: TGTGCCAGCAGCCCCGGAGGGGGGATAACCAAAAACATTCAGTACTTC.

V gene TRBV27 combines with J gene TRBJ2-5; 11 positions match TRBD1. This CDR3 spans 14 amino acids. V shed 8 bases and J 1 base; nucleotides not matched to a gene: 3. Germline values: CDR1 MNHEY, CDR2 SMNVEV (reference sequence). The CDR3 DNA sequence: TGTGCCAGCCGGACAGGGGGCCTCCAAGAGACCCAGTACTTC. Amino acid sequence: CASRTGGLQETQYF.

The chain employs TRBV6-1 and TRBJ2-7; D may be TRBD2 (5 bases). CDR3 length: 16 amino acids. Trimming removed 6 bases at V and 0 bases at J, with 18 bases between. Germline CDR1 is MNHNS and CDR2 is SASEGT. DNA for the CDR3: TGTGCCAGCAGCCCCCAGCAGACGGGGAGCTCCTACGAGCAGTACGTC. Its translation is CASSPQQTGSSYEQYV.

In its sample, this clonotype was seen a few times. The CDR3 nucleotides are TGTGCCAGCAGTTACTCGCCCCAGGTGGGGGCATACTATGGCTACACCTTC. Residues: CASSYSPQVGAYYGYTF. This chain connects TRBV6-5 to TRBJ1-2; D may be TRBD1 (6 bases). This CDR3 spans 17 amino acids. V dropped 0 bases and J dropped 3 bases, with 17 bases sitting between them. Per the germline V gene, CDR1 is MNHEY and CDR2 is SVGAGI.

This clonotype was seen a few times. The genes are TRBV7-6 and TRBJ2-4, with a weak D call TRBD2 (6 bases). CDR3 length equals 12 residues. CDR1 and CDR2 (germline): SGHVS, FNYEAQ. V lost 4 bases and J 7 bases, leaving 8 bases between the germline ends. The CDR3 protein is CASSSGGNIQYF. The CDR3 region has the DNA TGTGCCAGCAGCTCTGGGGGGAACATTCAGTACTTC.

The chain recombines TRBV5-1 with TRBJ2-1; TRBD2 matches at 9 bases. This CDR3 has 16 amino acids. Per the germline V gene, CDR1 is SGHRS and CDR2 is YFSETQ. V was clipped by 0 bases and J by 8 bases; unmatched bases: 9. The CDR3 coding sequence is TGCGCCAGCAGCTTGGATGGGCGGGAGGGCCGCGATGAGCAGTTCTTC. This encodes CASSLDGREGRDEQFF.

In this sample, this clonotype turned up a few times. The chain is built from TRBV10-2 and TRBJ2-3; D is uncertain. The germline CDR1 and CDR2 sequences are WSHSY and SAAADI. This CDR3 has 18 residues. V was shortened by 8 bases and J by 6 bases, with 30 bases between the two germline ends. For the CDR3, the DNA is TGCGCCAGCTGCGCACAACCTCCGGACGGAACCTGGGTGGATACGCAGTATTTT. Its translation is CASCAQPPDGTWVDTQYF.